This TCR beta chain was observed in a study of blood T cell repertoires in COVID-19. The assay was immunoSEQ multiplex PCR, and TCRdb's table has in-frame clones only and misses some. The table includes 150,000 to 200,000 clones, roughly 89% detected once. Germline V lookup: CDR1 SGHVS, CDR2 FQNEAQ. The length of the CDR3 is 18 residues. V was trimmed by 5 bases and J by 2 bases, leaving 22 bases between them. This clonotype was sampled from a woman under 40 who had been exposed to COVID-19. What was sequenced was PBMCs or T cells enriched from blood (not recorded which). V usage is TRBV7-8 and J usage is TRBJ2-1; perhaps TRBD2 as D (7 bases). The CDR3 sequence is CASSGGANSGYTYNEQFF. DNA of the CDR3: TGTGCCAGCAGCGGGGGGGCGAATAGCGGGTATACCTACAATGAGCAGTTCTTC.